This T cell receptor beta chain was documented in a study of shared clonotypes between healthy human individuals. This clone showed up just once. The germline V gene has CDR1 KGHSH and CDR2 LQKENI. V lost 6 bases, J lost 6 bases, and 4 bases stayed unmatched. The CDR3 has 13 amino acids. TCRdb's copy holds only in-frame clones and misses some; the assay was immunoSEQ multiplex PCR. The sample holds about 380,000 clones; 95% to 97% are singletons and the top ten take around 0.29%. This receptor was obtained from a man aged 30 to 39 in good health. Sequenced sample: memory CD8+ T cells sorted from blood. Subset indicated: CD45RO+ cells pooled with CCR7-negative TemRA cells. The chain has TRBV18 and TRBJ1-4; 7 nucleotides align to TRBD1. CDR3 region: CASSPGQDEKLFF. CDR3 nucleotides: TGTGCCAGCTCCCCCGGACAGGATGAAAAACTGTTTTTT.